This T cell receptor beta chain was found in a study of shared clonotypes between healthy human individuals. This clone has just one count. Per the germline V gene, CDR1 is LNHDA and CDR2 is SQIVND (reference sequence). Trimming shortened V by 1 base and J by 7 bases, and 17 bases separated the two germline ends. CDR3 length equals 15 residues. Profiling relied on immunoSEQ multiplex PCR, and the TCRdb table lists in-frame clones only, not all of them. The sample lists about 490,000 clones, approximately 78% seen once, with about 12% in the top ten. This chain connects TRBV19 to TRBJ2-7; either TRBD1 or TRBD2 may fit D (6 bases each). Sequencing used PBMCs. This sequence originates from a woman in her thirties or forties in good health. Some clones in this sample may be carry-over from other donors' samples. The CDR3 spells CASSIGGAEPREQYF. CDR3 nucleotides: TGTGCCAGTAGTATAGGGGGGGCGGAACCCCGGGAGCAGTACTTC.